This is a list of T cell receptor beta chains from one sample in a study of neurological immune-mediated disorders. TCRdb re-analysed the 5' RACE reads in MiXCR, keeping a single row per CDR3 protein. The sample lists approximately 60,000 distinct CDR3 sequences, 3.5% to 5% seen once, with 2.6% in the top ten. Sequenced input: PBMCs. The source of these receptors is a man aged 45 to 65 with multiple sclerosis. CDR3s include the opening cysteine and the closing phenylalanine or tryptophan. The D gene is left open where the match is weak. Clone size, where shown, is once, few, many, or a class for clones that have expanded.

clone size: many
D gene: -
V gene: TRBV4-1
J gene: TRBJ2-4
CDR3 DNA: TGCGCCAGCAGCCAGCAGGGTTCCCAAAACATTCAGTACTTC
CDR3 protein: CASSQQGSQNIQYF

clone size: many
D gene: TRBD2
V gene: TRBV5-1
J gene: TRBJ2-2
CDR3 DNA: TGCGCCAGCAGCTCAGTGACTAGCGGGACCAACACCGGGGAGCTGTTTTTT
CDR3 protein: CASSSVTSGTNTGELFF

clone size: many
D gene: -
V gene: TRBV7-2
J gene: TRBJ2-2
CDR3 DNA: TGTGCCAGCAGCTTTGGGACACCAAACACCGGGGAGCTGTTTTTT
CDR3 protein: CASSFGTPNTGELFF

clone size: many
D gene: TRBD1
V gene: TRBV10-3
J gene: TRBJ1-5
CDR3 DNA: TGTGCCATCGGACAGGGCAATCAGCCCCAGCATTTT
CDR3 protein: CAIGQGNQPQHF

clone size: many
D gene: TRBD2
V gene: TRBV12-3/TRBV12-4
J gene: TRBJ2-1
CDR3 DNA: TGTGCCAGCAGACACCGACTAGCGGCCTACAATGAGCAGTTCTTC
CDR3 protein: CASRHRLAAYNEQFF

clone size: few
D gene: -
V gene: TRBV12-3/TRBV12-4
J gene: TRBJ1-2
CDR3 DNA: TGTGCCAGCAGTTTAGTCGGAGGGAACTATGGCTACACCTTC
CDR3 protein: CASSLVGGNYGYTF

clone size: many
D gene: -
V gene: TRBV7-2
J gene: TRBJ1-2
CDR3 DNA: TGTGCCAGCAGCTTAGGGGCCAGGGTCGGCTACACCTTC
CDR3 protein: CASSLGARVGYTF

clone size: many
D gene: -
V gene: TRBV20-1
J gene: TRBJ2-5
CDR3 DNA: TGCAGTGCTAGTTTCGTCCGGGACGGCCAAGAGACCCAGTACTTC
CDR3 protein: CSASFVRDGQETQYF

clone size: many
D gene: -
V gene: TRBV5-1
J gene: TRBJ2-5
CDR3 DNA: TGCGCCAGCAGCTTGGCCCAGGGAGTTCGGTCGACCCAGTACTTC
CDR3 protein: CASSLAQGVRSTQYF

clone size: many
D gene: TRBD2
V gene: TRBV5-1
J gene: TRBJ2-5
CDR3 DNA: TGCGCCAGCAGCTTGGTGCGGGGGGGCCAAGAGACCCAGTACTTC
CDR3 protein: CASSLVRGGQETQYF

clone size: few
D gene: -
V gene: TRBV7-2
J gene: TRBJ2-2
CDR3 DNA: TGTGCCAGCAGCCCCCGGGGGACAGTTGTCAACGCCGGGGAGCTGTTTTTT
CDR3 protein: CASSPRGTVVNAGELFF

clone size: many
D gene: -
V gene: TRBV4-1
J gene: TRBJ2-1
CDR3 DNA: TGCGCCAGCAGCCAAATCGCGGGGAACATTGGCTCCTACAATGAGCAGTTCTTC
CDR3 protein: CASSQIAGNIGSYNEQFF

clone size: few
D gene: TRBD1
V gene: TRBV7-9
J gene: TRBJ1-4
CDR3 DNA: TGTGCCAGCAGCCCCGGTGAAGGGGGCGGTGACAAACTGTTTTTT
CDR3 protein: CASSPGEGGGDKLFF

clone size: many
D gene: -
V gene: TRBV25-1
J gene: TRBJ2-3
CDR3 DNA: TGTGCCAGCAGTACTCCCAGGGATAGCACAGATACGCAGTATTTT
CDR3 protein: CASSTPRDSTDTQYF

clone size: many
D gene: -
V gene: TRBV21-1
J gene: TRBJ2-3
CDR3 DNA: TGTGCCAGCAGCCTTTGGGGGACTAGCGGGGGGTCAGATACGCAGTATTTT
CDR3 protein: CASSLWGTSGGSDTQYF

clone size: few
D gene: -
V gene: TRBV6-2/TRBV6-3
J gene: TRBJ2-6
CDR3 DNA: TGTGCCAGCAGGCAGACAGGCTCTGGGGCCAACGTCCTGACTTTC
CDR3 protein: CASRQTGSGANVLTF

clone size: many
D gene: -
V gene: TRBV5-1
J gene: TRBJ2-2
CDR3 DNA: TGCGCCAGCAGCGCCGGACAGTACCTCACCGGGGAGCTGTTTTTT
CDR3 protein: CASSAGQYLTGELFF

clone size: many
D gene: TRBD2
V gene: TRBV27
J gene: TRBJ2-1
CDR3 DNA: TGTGCCAGCAGTTTTTTAGCGGGGGGGTACAATGAGCAGTTCTTC
CDR3 protein: CASSFLAGGYNEQFF

clone size: -
D gene: TRBD1
V gene: TRBV12-3/TRBV12-4
J gene: TRBJ1-6
CDR3 DNA: TGTGCCAGCAGCAGGACAGGGCGATCACCCCTCAACTTT
CDR3 protein: CASSRTGRSPLNF

clone size: -
D gene: -
V gene: TRBV5-1
J gene: TRBJ2-2
CDR3 DNA: TGCGCCAGCAGCTTGGGACAGCGCATCACCGGGGAGCTGTTTTTT
CDR3 protein: CASSLGQRITGELFF

clone size: many
D gene: TRBD1
V gene: TRBV20-1
J gene: TRBJ1-2
CDR3 DNA: TGCAGTGCTAGGGAGGGACAGGGAGGCTATGGCTACACCTTC
CDR3 protein: CSAREGQGGYGYTF

clone size: many
D gene: -
V gene: TRBV20-1
J gene: TRBJ2-3
CDR3 DNA: TGCAGTGCTAGAGGAAGAGGTGGTGGGACCGCGGGAATAACAGATACGCAGTATTTT
CDR3 protein: CSARGRGGGTAGITDTQYF

clone size: many
D gene: TRBD1
V gene: TRBV29-1
J gene: TRBJ1-3
CDR3 DNA: TGCAGCGTTCGGGACAGTGGAAACACCATATATTTT
CDR3 protein: CSVRDSGNTIYF

clone size: many
D gene: TRBD2
V gene: TRBV5-1
J gene: TRBJ2-1
CDR3 DNA: TGCGCCAGCAGCTTGTGGGCGGGGGTGAACAATGAGCAGTTCTTC
CDR3 protein: CASSLWAGVNNEQFF

clone size: many
D gene: -
V gene: TRBV7-8
J gene: TRBJ1-2
CDR3 DNA: TGTGCCAGCAGCTTCCGGGCCAGCTATGGCTACACCTTC
CDR3 protein: CASSFRASYGYTF

clone size: many
D gene: -
V gene: TRBV5-1
J gene: TRBJ1-2
CDR3 DNA: TGCGCCAGCAGCTTGGCCGCAGGGACTCACTATGGCTACACCTTC
CDR3 protein: CASSLAAGTHYGYTF

clone size: many
D gene: -
V gene: TRBV7-6
J gene: TRBJ2-2
CDR3 DNA: TGTGCCAGCAGCCCGAATACGCTGAACACCGGGGAGCTGTTTTTT
CDR3 protein: CASSPNTLNTGELFF

clone size: many
D gene: -
V gene: TRBV20-1
J gene: TRBJ2-7
CDR3 DNA: TGCAGTGCTAGACCCCGGGGTGTCTCCTACGAGCAGTACTTC
CDR3 protein: CSARPRGVSYEQYF

clone size: many
D gene: TRBD1
V gene: TRBV7-9
J gene: TRBJ1-2
CDR3 DNA: TGTGCCACCCAGGGGGATTTGCGATCCTATGGCTACACCTTC
CDR3 protein: CATQGDLRSYGYTF

clone size: few
D gene: TRBD1
V gene: TRBV20-1
J gene: TRBJ1-1
CDR3 DNA: TGCAGTGCACGCGAGGGGGCCCAAGACGAAGCTTTCTTT
CDR3 protein: CSAREGAQDEAFF

clone size: -
D gene: -
V gene: TRBV5-1
J gene: TRBJ1-6
CDR3 DNA: TGCGCCAGCACCAGAGACAGCTTCTCCTATAATTCACCCCTCCACTTT
CDR3 protein: CASTRDSFSYNSPLHF

clone size: many
D gene: TRBD2
V gene: TRBV29-1
J gene: TRBJ2-1
CDR3 DNA: TGCAGCGTAGGGTTAGCGGGTGGGGATGAGCAGTTCTTC
CDR3 protein: CSVGLAGGDEQFF

clone size: many
D gene: -
V gene: TRBV6-6
J gene: TRBJ2-2
CDR3 DNA: TGTGCCAGCACCTCGGACAGCCTCGCGAACACCGGGGAGCTGTTTTTT
CDR3 protein: CASTSDSLANTGELFF

clone size: many
D gene: -
V gene: TRBV7-2
J gene: TRBJ2-4
CDR3 DNA: TGTGCCAGCAGCGAAGAACTAGCCAAAAACATTCAGTACTTC
CDR3 protein: CASSEELAKNIQYF

clone size: many
D gene: -
V gene: TRBV11-2
J gene: TRBJ2-7
CDR3 DNA: TGTGCCAGCAGCTTAGGCCGTGGTGGGGGTATATCCTACGAGCAGTACTTC
CDR3 protein: CASSLGRGGGISYEQYF

clone size: -
D gene: -
V gene: TRBV29-1
J gene: TRBJ2-5
CDR3 DNA: TGCAGCGCGACAGGTTCTCGGGAGACCCAGTACTTC
CDR3 protein: CSATGSRETQYF

clone size: many
D gene: -
V gene: TRBV5-1
J gene: TRBJ2-1
CDR3 DNA: TGCGCCAGCAGCCCCCCCTTGGGGGCCCATGAGCAGTTCTTC
CDR3 protein: CASSPPLGAHEQFF

clone size: many
D gene: -
V gene: TRBV3-1
J gene: TRBJ1-6
CDR3 DNA: TGTGCCAGCAGCCAAGAGTTAAAGCCCCCCCGCTTT
CDR3 protein: CASSQELKPPRF

clone size: -
D gene: TRBD1
V gene: TRBV7-9
J gene: TRBJ2-1
CDR3 DNA: TGTGCCAGCGACAAACAGGGGTCTTACAATGAGCAGTTCTTC
CDR3 protein: CASDKQGSYNEQFF

clone size: many
D gene: -
V gene: TRBV24-1
J gene: TRBJ2-1
CDR3 DNA: TGTGCCACCAGTGACGCGGGGCGCGGTGAGCAGTTCTTC
CDR3 protein: CATSDAGRGEQFF

clone size: many
D gene: TRBD1
V gene: TRBV3-1
J gene: TRBJ2-2
CDR3 DNA: TGTGCCAGCAGCCCCTACCGGACAGGGTACGCCGGGGAGCTGTTTTTT
CDR3 protein: CASSPYRTGYAGELFF

clone size: many
D gene: -
V gene: TRBV5-1
J gene: TRBJ1-1
CDR3 DNA: TGCGCCAGCAGCTTGGTTACTTCCGCGAGGGCTGAAGCTTTCTTT
CDR3 protein: CASSLVTSARAEAFF

clone size: many
D gene: TRBD2
V gene: TRBV29-1
J gene: TRBJ2-7
CDR3 DNA: TGCAGCGTTCAGACTAGCGGGGGGGCAGGAGAGCAGTACTTC
CDR3 protein: CSVQTSGGAGEQYF

clone size: many
D gene: TRBD1
V gene: TRBV12-3/TRBV12-4
J gene: TRBJ1-2
CDR3 DNA: TGTGCCAGCAGTTTTCTGGGACAGCCCTATGGCTACACCTTC
CDR3 protein: CASSFLGQPYGYTF

clone size: many
D gene: -
V gene: TRBV5-1
J gene: TRBJ1-1
CDR3 DNA: TGCGCCAGCAGCTTGTCGTGGGGAATTAAACAGGGGAACACTGAAGCTTTCTTT
CDR3 protein: CASSLSWGIKQGNTEAFF

clone size: many
D gene: TRBD1
V gene: TRBV18
J gene: TRBJ2-1
CDR3 DNA: TGTGCCAGCTCACCGCAGGGGGATGAGCAGTTCTTC
CDR3 protein: CASSPQGDEQFF

clone size: many
D gene: -
V gene: TRBV9
J gene: TRBJ2-6
CDR3 DNA: TGTGCCAGCAGCTCCAGGGCTGGGGCCAACGTCCTGACTTTC
CDR3 protein: CASSSRAGANVLTF

clone size: many
D gene: TRBD2
V gene: TRBV20-1
J gene: TRBJ2-3
CDR3 DNA: TGCAGTGCTCCCCGGACTAGCGGGGGCACAGATACGCAGTATTTT
CDR3 protein: CSAPRTSGGTDTQYF

clone size: many
D gene: -
V gene: TRBV7-2
J gene: TRBJ2-1
CDR3 DNA: TGTGCCAGCAGCATCGACGGGACGGGAAGGGGTAATGAGCAGTTCTTC
CDR3 protein: CASSIDGTGRGNEQFF

clone size: many
D gene: -
V gene: TRBV5-6
J gene: TRBJ2-1
CDR3 DNA: TGTGCCAGCAGCTGGCGAGCTGAGCAGTTCTTC
CDR3 protein: CASSWRAEQFF

clone size: few
D gene: -
V gene: TRBV7-2
J gene: TRBJ2-2
CDR3 DNA: TGTGCCAGCACAAAAACAACCCCCTCGGAGCTGTTTTTT
CDR3 protein: CASTKTTPSELFF

clone size: many
D gene: TRBD1
V gene: TRBV5-6
J gene: TRBJ1-2
CDR3 DNA: TGTGCCAGCAGCTCACGTCCCGGGACAGGAAAATATGGCTACACCTTC
CDR3 protein: CASSSRPGTGKYGYTF